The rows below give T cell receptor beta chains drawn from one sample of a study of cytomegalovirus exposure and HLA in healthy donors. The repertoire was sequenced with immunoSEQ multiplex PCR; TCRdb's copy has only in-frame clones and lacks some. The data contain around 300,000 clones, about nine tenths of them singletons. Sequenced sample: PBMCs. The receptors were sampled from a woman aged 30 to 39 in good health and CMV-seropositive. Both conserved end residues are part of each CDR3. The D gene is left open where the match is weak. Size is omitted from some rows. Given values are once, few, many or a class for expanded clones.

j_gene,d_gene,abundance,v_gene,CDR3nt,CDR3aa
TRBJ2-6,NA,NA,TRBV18,TGTGCCAGCTCACCACCGGATTTCTCTGGGGCCAACGTCCTGACTTTC,CASSPPDFSGANVLTF
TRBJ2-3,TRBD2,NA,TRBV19,TGTGCCAGTACCAGACATGGAGTGGCGGGAGGGGTTACAGATACGCAGTATTTT,CASTRHGVAGGVTDTQYF
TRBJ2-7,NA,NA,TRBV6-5,TGTGCCAGCAGTTACTCGTCACAGGGAGTTGGTCAGTACTTC,CASSYSSQGVGQYF
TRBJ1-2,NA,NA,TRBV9,TGTGCCAGCAGCGCAGACCCCAGGCAACCATGGGATGGCTACACCTTC,CASSADPRQPWDGYTF
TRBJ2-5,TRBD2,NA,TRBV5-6,TGTGCCAGCAGCTTGGTCGGGACTAGCGGAGAGACCCAGTACTTC,CASSLVGTSGETQYF
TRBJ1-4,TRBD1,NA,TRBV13,TGTGCCAGCAGCTCCGGGACAGGGGATGAAAAACTGTTTTTT,CASSSGTGDEKLFF
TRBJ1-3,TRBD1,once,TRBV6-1,TGTGCCAGCAGTGAGCTGACAGGGCTCTCTGGAAACACCATATATTTT,CASSELTGLSGNTIYF
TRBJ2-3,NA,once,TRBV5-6,TGTGCCAGCAGCTGGGAGGTGGATACGCAGTATTTT,CASSWEVDTQYF
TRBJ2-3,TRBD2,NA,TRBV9,TGTGCCAGCAGACCTAGCGGGGGGGTTGGAGATACGCAGTATTTT,CASRPSGGVGDTQYF
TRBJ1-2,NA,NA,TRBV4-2,TGTGCCAGCAGCCAAGGGAGCTACACCTTC,CASSQGSYTF
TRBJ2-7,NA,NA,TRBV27,TGTGCCAGCAGTTCTACCCCTGACGAGCAGTACTTC,CASSSTPDEQYF
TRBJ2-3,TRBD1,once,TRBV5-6,TGTGCCAGCAGCACTGGACAGGGGAGCACAGATACGCAGTATTTT,CASSTGQGSTDTQYF
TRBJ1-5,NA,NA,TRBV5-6,TGTGCCAGCAGCTTGAGTAAGAGGGCAGGGGATGGCGCGGAGCCCCAGCATTTT,CASSLSKRAGDGAEPQHF
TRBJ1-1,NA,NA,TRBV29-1,TGCAGCGCCGTAGGGGGGGGGCGTCTAAACACTGAAGCTTTCTTT,CSAVGGGRLNTEAFF
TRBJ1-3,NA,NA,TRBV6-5,TGTGCCAGCAGTTACTCGACGGGAAACACCATATATTTT,CASSYSTGNTIYF
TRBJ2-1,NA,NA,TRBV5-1,TGCGCCAGCAGCCCGGATTTACAGGGACGGTACAATGAGCAGTTCTTC,CASSPDLQGRYNEQFF
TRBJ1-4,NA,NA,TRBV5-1,TGCGCCAGCAGCCCTAGTGCAACTAATGAAAAACTGTTTTTT,CASSPSATNEKLFF
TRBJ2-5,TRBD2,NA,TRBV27,TGTGCCAGCAGCATAGCGGGAGGGATAGAGCCCCAGTACTTC,CASSIAGGIEPQYF
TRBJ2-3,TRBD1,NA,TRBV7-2,TGTGCCAGCAGCCCGGGACAGATCACAGATACGCAGTATTTT,CASSPGQITDTQYF
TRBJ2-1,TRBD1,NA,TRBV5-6,TGTGCCAGCAGCTTGGGACAGGGGACCAATGAGCAGTTCTTC,CASSLGQGTNEQFF
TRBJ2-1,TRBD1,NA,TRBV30,TGTGCCTGGAGCCTCCGGGACAGGGGCCTCTACAATGAGCAGTTCTTC,CAWSLRDRGLYNEQFF
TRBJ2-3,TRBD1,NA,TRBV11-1,TGTGCCAGCAGCTTATACAGGGGGCTTGGCACAGATACGCAGTATTTT,CASSLYRGLGTDTQYF
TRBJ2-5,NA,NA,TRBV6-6,TGTGCCAGCTTGGGCGGGGGCCGGGGAGAGACCCAGTACTTC,CASLGGGRGETQYF
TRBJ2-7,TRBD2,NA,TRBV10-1,TGCGCCAGCAGTGAGCCGGCCCGAGGGGCGGGAGGGCCCTCGGGGGAGCAGTACTTC,CASSEPARGAGGPSGEQYF
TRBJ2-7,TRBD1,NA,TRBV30,TGTGCCTGGACGGGACAGGGTCTCCCCTACGAGCAGTACTTC,CAWTGQGLPYEQYF
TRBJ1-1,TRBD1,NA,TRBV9,TGTGCCAGCAGCCCCACGACAGGGGTAACGGGTGAAGCTTTCTTT,CASSPTTGVTGEAFF
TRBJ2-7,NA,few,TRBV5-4,TGTGCCAGCAGCTTGCGAGCGGACTACGAGCAGTACTTC,CASSLRADYEQYF
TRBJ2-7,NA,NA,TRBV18,TGTGCCAGCTCACCAAACAGAGGGGAGATCGAGCAGTACTTC,CASSPNRGEIEQYF
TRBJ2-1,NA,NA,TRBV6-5,TGTGCCAGCAGCCCCGGGGACGGGGAGAATGAGCAGTTCTTC,CASSPGDGENEQFF
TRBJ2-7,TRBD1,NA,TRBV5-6,TGTGCCAGCAGCTTTACGGGACAGGGTTACGAGCAGTACTTC,CASSFTGQGYEQYF
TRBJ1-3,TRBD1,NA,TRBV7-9,TGTGCCACCCCGGCCGGGACAGGGGGAAACACCATATATTTT,CATPAGTGGNTIYF
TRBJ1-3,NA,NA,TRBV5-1,TGCGCCAGCAGCTTGGCCCTGGGTCGCTCCTCAGGAAACACCATATATTTT,CASSLALGRSSGNTIYF
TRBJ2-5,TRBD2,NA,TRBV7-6,TGTGCCAGCACCCCCGGGGGGGTCCAAGAGACCCAGTACTTC,CASTPGGVQETQYF
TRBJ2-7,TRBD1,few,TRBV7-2,TGTGCCAGCAGCTTACAAGAGACAGGGGCCTACGAGCAGTACTTC,CASSLQETGAYEQYF
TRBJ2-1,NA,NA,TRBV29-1,TGCAGCGTTGAAGATGACGGCCAATACAATGAGCAGTTCTTC,CSVEDDGQYNEQFF
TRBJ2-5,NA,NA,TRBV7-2,TGTGCCAGCAGCTTAACGTGGAACGTTCAAGAGACCCAGTACTTC,CASSLTWNVQETQYF
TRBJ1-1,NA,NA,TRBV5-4,TGTGCCAGCAGCTTAATGCAGGACACTGAAGCTTTCTTT,CASSLMQDTEAFF
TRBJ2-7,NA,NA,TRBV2,TGTGCCAGCAGTATCCGGGAGAGCTACGAGCAGTACTTC,CASSIRESYEQYF
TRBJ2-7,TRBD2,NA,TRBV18,TGTGCCAGCTCACCAGACATAGCGGGGGGCGGCATCGAGCAGTACTTC,CASSPDIAGGGIEQYF
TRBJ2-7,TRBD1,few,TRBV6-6,TGTGCCAGCAGTTACACACAGGGGGCGCGCGAGCAGTACTTC,CASSYTQGAREQYF
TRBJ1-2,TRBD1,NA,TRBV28,TGTGCCAGCAGCCTAACCGGGACAGGGCCAGACTCTTTC,CASSLTGTGPDSF
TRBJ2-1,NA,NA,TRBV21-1,TGTGCCAGCAGCACCGCGGGAGGGGCATACAATGAGCAGTTCTTC,CASSTAGGAYNEQFF
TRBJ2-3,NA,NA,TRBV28,TGTGCCAGCAGTTTTGCAGATACGCAGTATTTT,CASSFADTQYF
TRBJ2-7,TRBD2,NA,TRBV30,TGTGCCTGGATTTCTAGCGGGACTGTCGAGCAGTACTTC,CAWISSGTVEQYF
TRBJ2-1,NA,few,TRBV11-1,TGTGCCAGCAGCTCCGACCAAAATGAGCAGTTCTTC,CASSSDQNEQFF
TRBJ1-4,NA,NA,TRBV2,TGTGCCAGCAGCGACACAACTAATGAAAAACTGTTTTTT,CASSDTTNEKLFF